This T cell receptor beta chain was identified in a study of cytomegalovirus exposure and HLA in healthy donors. Primers: 60 Vbeta forward and 13 Jbeta reverse. Profiled with immunoSEQ multiplex PCR; TCRdb holds only in-frame clones, not every one. The data show some 56,000 clones, around 52% seen once. The CDR3 is made up of 11 amino acids. V was shortened by 5 bases and J by 9 bases, with 11 bases between the two germline ends. Germline loops: CDR1 MNHNY, CDR2 SVGAGI (reference sequence). Findings and caveats of the study: Researchers reported in a later analysis that a missense DCLRE1C variant was tied to TCR beta V- and J-gene trimming. TCR sequences were mostly rare, though some public TCRs occurred in many donors. An apparent linkage of common viral pathogens to several of the most significant clusters emerged in a later analysis. As was reported, the HLA-A and HLA-B alleles of most subjects were accurately predicted from TCR beta sequences.

There are a few counts of this clone. Antigen unknown. The sequence derives from a human donor in good health. The material sequenced was PBMCs. The chain uses TRBV6-6 and TRBJ2-7; perhaps TRBD2 as D (5 bases). Here the CDR3 reads CASSPGGGQYF. The CDR3 region has the DNA TGTGCCAGCAGTCCAGGCGGAGGGCAGTACTTC.